The source of this T cell receptor (beta chain) is a study of Graves' ophthalmopathy and Graves' hyperthyroidism. General observations from the study: A model built from 13 signatures distinguished ophthalmopathy from stable hyperthyroidism with 85% to 90% sensitivity and approximately 81% specificity. Both a roughly 68% sensitivity and an approximately 72% specificity characterized the model's predictions of ophthalmopathy progression.

Presentation of ophthalmopathy in the donors involved moderate-to-severe activity, CAS ≥3, NOSPECS ≥4 and a duration under 3 months. Orbital computed tomography and thyroid ultrasound, along with TRAb, serum thyroxine and clinical symptoms, underpinned diagnosis. A few counts support this clonotype. What it recognizes is unknown. CDR3 length: 14 residues. The V end lost 0 bases, the J end lost 5 bases, and 10 bases lay between the germline ends. The V gene's germline CDR1 is MDHEN and CDR2 SYDVKM. The study amplified TCR beta CDR3 regions using RNA transcripts. Scientists carried out first-round RT-PCR using HTBI primers and then a second-round multiplex PCR. Via MiXCR, TCRdb re-called the multiplex PCR reads, giving one row per CDR3 protein. The sample shows 150,000 to 200,000 distinct CDR3 sequences, around 39% of them seen only once.

The sample taken for sequencing was peripheral blood. The rearrangement links TRBV28 to TRBJ2-5; TRBD2 might be the D (5 bases). This sequence originates from a man younger than 40 with Graves' ophthalmopathy. In nucleotides, the CDR3 is TGTGCCAGCAGTTTATGGGGGTCGGGGGAGACCCAGTACTTC. Its translation is CASSLWGSGETQYF.